This paragraph reports one T cell receptor beta chain. Its antigen remains unidentified. The record originates from a study of OX40 agonist ivuxolimab in advanced cancers. Study information: Three patients responded partially, comprising one with hepatocellular carcinoma and two with cutaneous melanoma. Overall study findings and caveats: Averaged across samples, CD8+ T cells carried more expanded clones than CD4+ did.

CDR1 SGHKS and CDR2 YYEKEE come from the germline V gene (reference sequence). The trim removed 0 bases at V and 2 bases at J, leaving 2 bases unmatched. The CDR3 totals 15 residues. Sequenced by immunoSEQ multiplex PCR; TCRdb stores in-frame clones only, minus some. The sample holds some 96,000 clones, roughly 90% seen once. This receptor was obtained from an adult with an advanced solid tumor such as melanoma, head and neck, liver or kidney cancer. The sample consisted of CD4+ or CD8+ T cells sorted from blood, taken in a trial of the OX40 agonist ivuxolimab. The rearrangement joins TRBV5-5 to TRBJ1-3, with 7 bases lining up with TRBD1. Here the CDR3 DNA reads TGTGCCAGCAGCTTGGGACAGGGCACTGGAAACACCATATATTTT. Its protein product is CASSLGQGTGNTIYF.